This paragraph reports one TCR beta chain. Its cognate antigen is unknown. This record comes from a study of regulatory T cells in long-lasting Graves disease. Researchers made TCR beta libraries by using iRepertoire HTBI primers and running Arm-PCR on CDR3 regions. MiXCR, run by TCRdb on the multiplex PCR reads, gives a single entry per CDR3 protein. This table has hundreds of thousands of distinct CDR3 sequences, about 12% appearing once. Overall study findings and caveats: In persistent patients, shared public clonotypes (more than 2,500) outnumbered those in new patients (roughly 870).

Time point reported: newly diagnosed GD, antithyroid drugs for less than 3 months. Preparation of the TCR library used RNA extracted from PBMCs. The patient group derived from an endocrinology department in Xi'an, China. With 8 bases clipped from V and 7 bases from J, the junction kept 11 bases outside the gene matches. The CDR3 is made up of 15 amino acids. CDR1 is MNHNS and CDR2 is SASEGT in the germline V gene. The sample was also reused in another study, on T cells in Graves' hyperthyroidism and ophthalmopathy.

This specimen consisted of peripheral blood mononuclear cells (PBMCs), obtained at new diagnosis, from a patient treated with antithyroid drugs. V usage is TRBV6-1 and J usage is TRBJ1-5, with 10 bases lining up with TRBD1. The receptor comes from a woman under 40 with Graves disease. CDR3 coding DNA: TGTGCCAGCCGCCGGGCCGGGACAGGGGACCAGCCCCAGCATTTT. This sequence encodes CASRRAGTGDQPQHF.